The present entry profiles one T cell receptor beta chain with its context. The CDR3 extends over 15 amino acids. V was cut by 8 bases and J by 3 bases, with 17 bases left in between. Germline CDR1 SGHRS, CDR2 YFSETQ. The data were taken from a study of T-cell reconstitution after alpha-beta-depleted transplantation in children. It was with unique molecular identifiers that the TCRbeta library was prepared. TCRdb ran MiXCR on the PCR reads and lists one entry per CDR3 protein. The data show roughly 420,000 distinct CDR3 sequences, roughly 15% seen once. The chain carries TRBV5-1 and TRBJ2-2; D is undetermined. This TCR was sampled from a boy under two years old who had a stem cell transplant for Wiskott-Aldrich syndrome, so the T cells may come from the graft donor. Here the sequenced sample was PBMCs, mostly from graft donor cells, taken 360 days after TCRalphabeta/CD19-depleted stem cell transplant. CDR3 in amino acids: CASRSTALYTGELFF. DNA for the CDR3: TGCGCCAGTAGATCAACAGCTCTTTACACCGGGGAGCTGTTTTTT.